This T cell receptor (beta chain) was recovered during a study of T cells after somatic rescue of genetic block (dated by TCRdb to 2020 to 2021). With respect to the entire study: What the study looked at was long-term robustness, specifically in a T-cell system that came about through somatic rescue of a genetic block in T-cell development.

Library generation was performed with the immunoSEQ multiplex PCR assay. TCRdb carries this immuneACCESS record with in-frame sequences only. Its versions omit some clonotypes, under half of them owing to an unresolved V gene in the studies checked, with the rest unexplained. For this sample there are under 150,000 clones; 80% to 95% appear just once. The ten largest clones represent about 1.5% of the sample. In the case of this clone: Its antigen has not been determined. Base qualities are not at hand, and no much larger clone is one base apart.

The CDR3 holds 13 amino acids from the cysteine to the phenylalanine. The kept DNA is CDR3 alone, 39 bases in frame from the first base. At the junction V is shortened by 1 base and J by 7 bases, with 11 bases in between. The CDR1 and CDR2 encoded by the germline V gene are SGHTA and FQGNSA. The sample consisted of peripheral blood mononuclear cells (PBMCs). The chain is encoded by TRBV7-2 joined to TRBJ2-7, with the D gene not clear enough to name. The sequence derives from a young woman. The nucleotides read TGTGCCAGCAGCTTAGATAGAGTTCAAGAGCAGTACTTC. Its product reads: CASSLDRVQEQYF.